A single count supports the clone carrying this TCR beta chain. The antigen remains undetermined. PBMCs were isolated at a quantity of at least 6 million per sample. These data originate in a study of blood T cells in healthy people across ages. Trimming removed 6 bases at V and 6 bases at J, with 12 bases between. This CDR3 has 13 amino acids. CDR1 and CDR2 (germline): MRHNA, SNTAGT. Through a sample-barcoded 5' primer and a J-beta primer mix, a second PCR was run for 7 to 11 cycles. TCRdb reprocessed the 5' RACE reads with MiXCR, giving one entry per CDR3 protein. The profile shows over 1,200,000 distinct CDR3 sequences, around 55% of them singletons. Regarding the study as a whole: It was not known whether donors were CMV positive (a possible confounder of expanded clonotype changes). From one million sequenced T cells, diversity estimates were lower bounds. Older individuals had lower TCR beta diversity per million T cells (the decline was roughly linear).

Material for sequencing was blood. This TCR derives from a man aged 18 to 29 in good health. This chain joins TRBV6-4 and TRBJ2-1; D gene uncertain. The CDR3 protein is CASRHPTPNEQFF. In nucleotides, the CDR3 is TGTGCCAGCAGACACCCGACTCCCAATGAGCAGTTCTTC.